This TCR beta chain was retrieved from a study of T cells in Graves' hyperthyroidism and ophthalmopathy. Background on the study: Before treatment of any kind, peripheral blood was taken at initial diagnosis.

Broader study findings: The model forecast ophthalmopathy, anticipating it by a median around 6.9 months before onset. Among thyroid clonotypes expanded above 0.001, most also appeared in blood.

Amplified TCR beta CDR3 regions derived from RNA transcripts. Carried out on the TCR CDR3, a first-round RT-PCR used the HTBI primer set. TCRdb independently ran MiXCR on the multiplex PCR reads; one entry per CDR3 protein. This table has roughly 570,000 distinct CDR3 sequences, 15% to 18% appearing once. The study excluded patients with uncontrolled infection, other autoimmune disease, pregnancy or lactation. The sample holds many counts of this clonotype. No antigen is known for it. The germline V gene encodes CDR1 MGHRA and CDR2 YSYEKL. CDR3 size: 14 residues. The germline V and J ends were trimmed by 4 bases and 5 bases, with 12 bases remaining between them.

The chain joins TRBV4-1 to TRBJ1-5, with D unresolved. The source of this sequence is a woman in her twenties or thirties with Graves' hyperthyroidism. Sequencing was done on a sample of blood. DNA for the CDR3: TGCGCCAGCAGCCCCAACACGGGCCATCAGCCCCAGCATTTT. It specifies CASSPNTGHQPQHF.